This T cell receptor (beta chain) appears in the sequencing data of a study of T cell clonotyping in hematopoietic cell transplantation. The method was immunoSEQ multiplex PCR; TCRdb's version includes in-frame clones alone and lacks a portion of them. The table lists 7,000 to 8,500 clones, around 89% of them singletons. The V gene's germline CDR1 is MDHEN and CDR2 SYDVKM. The V gene end was trimmed by 6 bases and the J gene end by 0 bases; junction bases not matched to a gene: 3. This CDR3 is built from 16 residues. V is TRBV28 and J is TRBJ2-2, with 11 bases matching TRBD2. The sequence was obtained from a male patient aged 18 to 35 who had an allogeneic stem cell transplant from a related donor, so the T cells may come from the graft donor. Some clones in this sample may be carry-over from other donors' samples. The source was PBMCs, collected 100 days after allogeneic stem cell transplant. The CDR3 DNA reads TGTGCCAGCAGGACTAGCGGGGCGTCGAACACCGGGGAGCTGTTTTTT. Translation: CASRTSGASNTGELFF.